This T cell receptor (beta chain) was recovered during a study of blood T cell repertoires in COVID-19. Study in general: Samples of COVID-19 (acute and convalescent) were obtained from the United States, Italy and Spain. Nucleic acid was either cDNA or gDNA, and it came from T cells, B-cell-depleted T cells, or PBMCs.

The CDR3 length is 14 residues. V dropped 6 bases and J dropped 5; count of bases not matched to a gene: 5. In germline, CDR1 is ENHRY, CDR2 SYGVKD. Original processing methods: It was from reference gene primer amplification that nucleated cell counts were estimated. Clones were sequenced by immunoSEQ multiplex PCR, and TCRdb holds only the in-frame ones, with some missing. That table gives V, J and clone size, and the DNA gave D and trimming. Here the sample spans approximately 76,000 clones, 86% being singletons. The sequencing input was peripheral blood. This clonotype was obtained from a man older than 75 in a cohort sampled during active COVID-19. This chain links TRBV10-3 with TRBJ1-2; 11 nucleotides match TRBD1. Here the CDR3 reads CAISGQGANYGYTF. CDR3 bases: TGTGCCATCAGCGGACAGGGGGCGAATTATGGCTACACCTTC.